This T cell receptor beta chain was captured by sequencing in a study of T cells in Graves' hyperthyroidism and ophthalmopathy. The CDR3 contains 14 residues. V was cut by 0 bases and J by 8 bases, with 12 bases left in between. Germline V gives CDR1 SGDLS, CDR2 YYNGEE. Ten or more counts support this clonotype. The definition of stable Graves' hyperthyroidism was no ophthalmopathy progression within 18 months. On the basis of clinical symptoms, serum thyroxine and TRAb, thyroid ultrasound and orbital computed tomography, diagnoses were made. About 10 ml of fresh peripheral blood supplied the PBMCs. RNA transcripts served as the template for amplifying TCR beta CDR3 regions. Primed by the HTBI set, a first-round RT-PCR was run on the TCR CDR3. Via MiXCR, TCRdb re-called the multiplex PCR reads, giving one row per CDR3 protein. The sample holds 400,000 to 600,000 distinct CDR3 sequences; about a fifth are singletons and the top ten take more than 25%.

The sample was blood. V gene TRBV9 combines with J gene TRBJ1-5, with TRBD1 as a possible D gene (6 bases). This TCR was recovered from a man younger than 35 with Graves' hyperthyroidism. The CDR3 DNA is TGTGCCAGCAGCGTAGCTGGGGGGCGTGAGCCCCAGCATTTT. Protein sequence: CASSVAGGREPQHF.